The rows below give T cell receptor beta chains drawn from one sample of a study of blood T cell repertoires in COVID-19. Sequencing was performed with immunoSEQ multiplex PCR; in TCRdb, only in-frame clones are kept and a portion is missing. The table includes approximately 210,000 clones, roughly nine tenths detected once. The sequencing input was PBMCs or T cells enriched from blood (not recorded which). These receptors came from a woman under 30 who had recovered from COVID-19. The conserved cysteine and the conserved F or W are not part of the CDR3 here. Clone size, where shown, is once, few, many, or a class for clones that have expanded.

CDR3 protein: ASSLDGTRNTEAF; clone size: NA; V gene: TRBV7-9; J gene: TRBJ1-1
CDR3 protein: ASSTLDGGTL; clone size: NA; V gene: TRBV28; J gene: TRBJ2-1
CDR3 protein: ASTLGGTITGKTQY; clone size: NA; V gene: TRBV28; J gene: TRBJ2-5
CDR3 protein: ASSLDAGEQF; clone size: NA; V gene: TRBV7-9; J gene: TRBJ2-1
CDR3 protein: ASSGGPSSGTF; clone size: few; V gene: TRBV5-6; J gene: TRBJ1-1
CDR3 protein: ATSDLPGQGTADTQY; clone size: NA; V gene: TRBV24-1; J gene: TRBJ2-3
CDR3 protein: ASSPGQSGNTIY; clone size: NA; V gene: TRBV18; J gene: TRBJ1-3
CDR3 protein: AWRQTPEAF; clone size: NA; V gene: TRBV30; J gene: TRBJ1-1
CDR3 protein: ASSELDREYVMGNQPQH; clone size: NA; V gene: TRBV6-1; J gene: TRBJ1-5
CDR3 protein: AWSLYNEQF; clone size: NA; V gene: TRBV30; J gene: TRBJ2-1
CDR3 protein: ASSGGQLATNEKLF; clone size: NA; V gene: TRBV2; J gene: TRBJ1-4
CDR3 protein: ASSESGGYT; clone size: NA; V gene: TRBV25-1; J gene: TRBJ1-2
CDR3 protein: ASSLADYGYT; clone size: NA; V gene: TRBV12-3/TRBV12-4; J gene: TRBJ1-2
CDR3 protein: ASSGTEQFYGYT; clone size: once; V gene: TRBV19; J gene: TRBJ1-2
CDR3 protein: AWTGTGGTDTQY; clone size: once; V gene: TRBV30; J gene: TRBJ2-3
CDR3 protein: ASSFWIPGGPKGEQY; clone size: NA; V gene: TRBV28; J gene: TRBJ2-7
CDR3 protein: ASSPLGGNEKLF; clone size: NA; V gene: TRBV11-2; J gene: TRBJ1-4
CDR3 protein: ASREGPGDEQF; clone size: NA; V gene: TRBV12-3/TRBV12-4; J gene: TRBJ2-1
CDR3 protein: ASSQMRTSGGRTDTQY; clone size: NA; V gene: TRBV7-6; J gene: TRBJ2-3
CDR3 protein: AWKRGNSGNTIY; clone size: NA; V gene: TRBV30; J gene: TRBJ1-3
CDR3 protein: ASSLRDRVMRQF; clone size: NA; V gene: TRBV5-4; J gene: TRBJ2-1
CDR3 protein: AWSRIRDEQF; clone size: NA; V gene: TRBV30; J gene: TRBJ2-1
CDR3 protein: ASNVEGAGNTEAF; clone size: NA; V gene: TRBV6-5; J gene: TRBJ1-1
CDR3 protein: ASSSMKQGDTEAF; clone size: NA; V gene: TRBV5-4; J gene: TRBJ1-1
CDR3 protein: ASSQSFAGTNYGYT; clone size: NA; V gene: TRBV4-1; J gene: TRBJ1-2
CDR3 protein: ASGYTKGQPYYEQY; clone size: NA; V gene: TRBV12-5; J gene: TRBJ2-7
CDR3 protein: ATSRVRGQRYEQY; clone size: NA; V gene: TRBV15; J gene: TRBJ2-7
CDR3 protein: ASRPWTGTGELF; clone size: NA; V gene: TRBV28; J gene: TRBJ2-2
CDR3 protein: ASTLGQGSYGYT; clone size: once; V gene: TRBV19; J gene: TRBJ1-2
CDR3 protein: ASSVFPGVRGVTNEQF; clone size: NA; V gene: TRBV9; J gene: TRBJ2-1
CDR3 protein: ASSSGGGGYEQY; clone size: NA; V gene: TRBV28; J gene: TRBJ2-7
CDR3 protein: ASSLSGELRSEQY; clone size: NA; V gene: TRBV27; J gene: TRBJ2-7
CDR3 protein: ASSRDRDPRQPQH; clone size: NA; V gene: TRBV4-2; J gene: TRBJ1-5
CDR3 protein: ASSLVAGAGANVLT; clone size: NA; V gene: TRBV5-1; J gene: TRBJ2-6
CDR3 protein: ASKSKDRDTEAF; clone size: NA; V gene: TRBV27; J gene: TRBJ1-1
CDR3 protein: ASSLAGVAYEQY; clone size: NA; V gene: TRBV5-1; J gene: TRBJ2-7
CDR3 protein: ASTDTVNYGYT; clone size: NA; V gene: TRBV5-1; J gene: TRBJ1-2
CDR3 protein: ASRKGSGPSSYNEQF; clone size: NA; V gene: TRBV2; J gene: TRBJ2-1
CDR3 protein: ASSYLIPEQY; clone size: once; V gene: TRBV12-3/TRBV12-4; J gene: TRBJ2-7
CDR3 protein: ASSYVGNQPQH; clone size: NA; V gene: TRBV6-2/TRBV6-3; J gene: TRBJ1-5
CDR3 protein: ASSQHGARGTDTQY; clone size: NA; V gene: TRBV7-9; J gene: TRBJ2-3
CDR3 protein: ASSQKYMVSRESNQPQH; clone size: NA; V gene: TRBV4-1; J gene: TRBJ1-5
CDR3 protein: ASSGGYELF; clone size: NA; V gene: TRBV9; J gene: TRBJ2-2
CDR3 protein: ASSLISLEGYNEQF; clone size: once; V gene: TRBV7-3; J gene: TRBJ2-1
CDR3 protein: ASTPRLHATNEKLF; clone size: NA; V gene: TRBV19; J gene: TRBJ1-4
CDR3 protein: ASSLVQAASVRGYT; clone size: NA; V gene: TRBV5-4; J gene: TRBJ1-2
CDR3 protein: ATSRAGTGDIQY; clone size: NA; V gene: TRBV15; J gene: TRBJ2-4
CDR3 protein: ASSLGTPSNQPQH; clone size: NA; V gene: TRBV7-9; J gene: TRBJ1-5
CDR3 protein: ASGFPGGRRSYNEQF; clone size: NA; V gene: TRBV12-5; J gene: TRBJ2-1
CDR3 protein: ASSYAGNAAF; clone size: NA; V gene: TRBV6-5; J gene: TRBJ1-1